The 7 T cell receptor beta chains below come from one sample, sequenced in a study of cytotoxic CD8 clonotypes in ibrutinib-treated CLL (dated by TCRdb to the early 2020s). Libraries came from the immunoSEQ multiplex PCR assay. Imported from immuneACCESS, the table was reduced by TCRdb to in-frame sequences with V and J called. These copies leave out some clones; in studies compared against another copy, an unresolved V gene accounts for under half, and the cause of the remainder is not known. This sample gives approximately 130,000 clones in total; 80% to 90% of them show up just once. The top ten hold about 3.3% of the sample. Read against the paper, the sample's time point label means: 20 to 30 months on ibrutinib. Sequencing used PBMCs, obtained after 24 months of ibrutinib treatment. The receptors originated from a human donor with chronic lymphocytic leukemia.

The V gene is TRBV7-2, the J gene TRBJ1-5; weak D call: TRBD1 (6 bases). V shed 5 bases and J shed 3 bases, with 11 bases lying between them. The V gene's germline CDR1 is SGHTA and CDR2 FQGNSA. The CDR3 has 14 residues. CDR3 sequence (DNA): TGTGCCAGCAGCCCCGGACAGATCAATCAGCCCCAGCATTTT. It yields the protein CASSPGQINQPQHF. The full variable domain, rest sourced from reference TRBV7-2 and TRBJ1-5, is GAGVSQSPSNKVTEKGKDVELRCDPISGHTALYWYRQSLGQGLEFLIYFQGNSAPDKSGLPSDRFSAERTGGSVSTLTIQRTQQEDSAVYLCASSPGQINQPQHFGDGTRLSIL.

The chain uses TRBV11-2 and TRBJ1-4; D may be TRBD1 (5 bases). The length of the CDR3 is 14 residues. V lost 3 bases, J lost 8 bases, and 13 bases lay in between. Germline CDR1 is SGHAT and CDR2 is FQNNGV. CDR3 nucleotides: TGTGCCAGCAGCTTCGGGCAGGAGGGGGAAAAACTGTTTTTT. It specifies CASSFGQEGEKLFF.

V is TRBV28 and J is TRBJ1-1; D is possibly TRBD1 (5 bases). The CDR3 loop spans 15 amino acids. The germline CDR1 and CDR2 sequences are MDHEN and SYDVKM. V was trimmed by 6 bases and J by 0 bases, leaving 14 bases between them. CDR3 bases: TGTGCCAGCAGCCCCTTAGACAGAATGAACACTGAAGCTTTCTTT. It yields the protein CASSPLDRMNTEAFF.

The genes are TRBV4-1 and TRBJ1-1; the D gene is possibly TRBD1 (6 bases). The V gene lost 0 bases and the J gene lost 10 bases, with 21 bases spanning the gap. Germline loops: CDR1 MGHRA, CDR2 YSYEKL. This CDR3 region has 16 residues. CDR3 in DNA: TGCGCCAGCAGCCAAGATTCGGGTAGGCAGGGGAGGTCAGCTTTCTTT. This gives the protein CASSQDSGRQGRSAFF.

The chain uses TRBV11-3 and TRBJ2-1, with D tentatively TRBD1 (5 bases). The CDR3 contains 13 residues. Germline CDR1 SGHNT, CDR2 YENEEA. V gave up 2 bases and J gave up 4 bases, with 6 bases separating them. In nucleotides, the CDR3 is TGTGCCAGCAGCTTAAGACAGTACAATGAGCAGTTCTTC. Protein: CASSLRQYNEQFF.

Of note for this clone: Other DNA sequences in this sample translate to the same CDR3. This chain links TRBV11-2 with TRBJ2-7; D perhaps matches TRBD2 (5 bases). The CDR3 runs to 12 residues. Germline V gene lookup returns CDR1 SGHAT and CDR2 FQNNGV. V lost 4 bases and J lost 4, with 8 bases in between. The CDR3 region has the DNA TGTGCCAGCAGCTCATCGGGGTACGAGCAGTACTTC. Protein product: CASSSSGYEQYF.

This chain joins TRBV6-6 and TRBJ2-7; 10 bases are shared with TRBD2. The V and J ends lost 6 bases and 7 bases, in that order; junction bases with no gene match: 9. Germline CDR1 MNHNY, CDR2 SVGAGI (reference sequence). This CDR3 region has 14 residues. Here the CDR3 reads CASSHSGGAREQYF. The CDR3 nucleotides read TGTGCCAGCAGCCACAGCGGGGGGGCCCGGGAGCAGTACTTC.